What follows are 8 T cell receptor beta chains derived from one specimen sequenced in a study of T cells in localized non-small cell lung cancer. The repertoire was sequenced with immunoSEQ multiplex PCR; TCRdb's copy has only in-frame clones and lacks some. The data show about 1,600 clones, with about 20% seen just once and roughly 16% held by the top ten. The material was normal lung tissue next to the tumor, obtained before any cancer treatment. These receptors originate from a female donor at least 60 years old with stage I lung adenocarcinoma.

The rearrangement joins TRBV6-8 to TRBJ1-2; D may be TRBD1 (5 bases). V was trimmed by 5 bases and J by 2 bases, leaving 15 bases between them. CDR3 length: 15 amino acids. Per the germline V gene, CDR1 is MNHGY and CDR2 is SAAAGT. Here the CDR3 DNA reads TGTGCCAGCAGTCCCGGGGAGTGGGGGAACTATGGCTACACCTTC. Protein product: CASSPGEWGNYGYTF.

The J gene is TRBJ1-2, the V gene TRBV19, with D perhaps matching TRBD1 (6 bases). The CDR3 is 14 residues long. The germline V gene has CDR1 LNHDA and CDR2 SQIVND (reference sequence). V was trimmed by 8 bases and J by 7 bases, leaving 20 bases between them. This CDR3 reads CASWRGGGVSGYTF. CDR3 DNA sequence: TGTGCCAGTTGGAGAGGAGGGGGAGTTTCTGGCTACACCTTC.

The chain combines TRBV12-5 with TRBJ1-3; TRBD1 agrees at 8 bases. This CDR3 is 16 amino acids long. Trimming cost V 6 bases and J 1 base; bases outside gene matches: 8. Germline V gene sequence: CDR1 LGHNT, CDR2 FRNRAP. The CDR3 reads CASGTWTGRSGNTIYF. CDR3 bases: TGTGCTAGTGGAACCTGGACAGGGAGGTCTGGAAACACCATATATTTT.

This clone was seen a handful of times. The DNA for the CDR3 is TGCGCCAGCAGCCAAGATGGTGGAAATTCACCCCTCCACTTT. Its translation: CASSQDGGNSPLHF. V is TRBV4-1 and J is TRBJ1-6; D gene unclear. Deletions cut 0 bases from V and 7 bases from J, with 7 bases between. This CDR3 is 14 amino acids long. In germline, CDR1 is MGHRA, CDR2 YSYEKL.

In this sample, this clone turned up a few times. The chain employs TRBV6-8 and TRBJ1-1; 9 bases align to TRBD1. The V segment lost 6 bases and the J segment 0 bases; nucleotides outside the gene matches: 8. Germline-derived CDR1 and CDR2 are MNHGY and SAAAGT. CDR3 length equals 16 residues. This CDR3 is CASRPGTGYMNTEAFF. The CDR3 bases are TGTGCCAGCAGACCCGGGACAGGGTATATGAACACTGAAGCTTTCTTT.

CDR3 region: CASSVRGQGGSYEQYF. CDR3 nucleotides: TGTGCCAGTAGTGTACGGGGACAGGGAGGCTCCTACGAGCAGTACTTC. The V call is TRBV19, the J call TRBJ2-7, with 9 bases fitting TRBD1. The germline gives CDR1 LNHDA, CDR2 SQIVND (reference sequence). V shed 5 bases, J shed 0 bases, and the junction held 8 bases outside the gene matches. The CDR3 spans 16 residues. The variable domain in full, with the rest retrieved from reference TRBV19 and TRBJ2-7, is DGGITQSPKYLFRKEGQNVTLSCEQNLNHDAMYWYRQDPGQGLRLIYYSQIVNDFQKGDIAEGYSVSREKKESFPLTVTSAQKNPTAFYLCASSVRGQGGSYEQYFGPGTRLTVT.

This clone is judged medium-sized. This rearrangement joins TRBV11-3 to TRBJ2-4, with D hard to call. V was trimmed by 3 bases and J by 3 bases, leaving 9 bases between them. The CDR3 runs 14 residues. Per the germline V gene, CDR1 is SGHNT and CDR2 is YENEEA. The CDR3 nucleotides read TGTGCCAGCAGCTTGGCCGCAGGCAAAAACATTCAGTACTTC. Amino acids: CASSLAAGKNIQYF. The full variable domain, in which reference TRBV11-3 and TRBJ2-4 provide the parts outside the CDR3, is EAGVVQSPRYKIIEKKQPVAFWCNPISGHNTLYWYLQNLGQGPELLIRYENEEAVDDSQLPKDRFSAERLKGVDSTLKIQPAELGDSAVYLCASSLAAGKNIQYFGAGTRLSVL.

The chain combines TRBV18 with TRBJ1-1; D gene ambiguous. Trimming shortened V by 1 base and J by 4 bases, and 10 bases separated the two germline ends. This CDR3 is built from 14 residues. Per the germline V gene, CDR1 is KGHSH and CDR2 is LQKENI. The CDR3 DNA reads as TGTGCCAGCTCACCACAGGGAGGATTCACTGAAGCTTTCTTT. It codes for CASSPQGGFTEAFF.